This entry lists 2 T cell receptor beta chains sequenced from one sample in a study of neoadjuvant anti-PD-1 for oral cavity cancer. Assay used: immunoSEQ multiplex PCR; TCRdb lists only in-frame clones, some missing. The data hold 65,000 to 95,000 clones, with 84% observed a single time. Here the sequenced sample was PBMCs, taken before nivolumab (anti-PD-1) treatment. The receptors come from a person between 35 and 79 years old with oral cavity squamous cell carcinoma.

The CDR3 DNA reads as TGTGCCAGCAGTCTACAGGGGAGGCACACTGAAGCTTTCTTT. Its translation is CASSLQGRHTEAFF. The chain is built from TRBV6-1 and TRBJ1-1; 7 nucleotides match TRBD1. Germline CDR1 MNHNS, CDR2 SASEGT. Trimming took 5 bases from V and 3 from J; bases not matched to a gene: 6. CDR3 length equals 14 residues.

In this sample, this clone turned up once. The chain uses TRBV30 and TRBJ1-5; tentative D call: TRBD1 (6 bases). This CDR3 spans 14 amino acids. Germline CDR1 reads GTSNPN; CDR2 reads SVGIG (reference sequence). Trimming shortened V by 0 bases and J by 2 bases, and 8 bases separated the two germline ends. The CDR3 nucleotides are TGTGCCTGGAGTGTAAGACAGGGCAATCAGCCCCAGCATTTT. It is translated as CAWSVRQGNQPQHF.